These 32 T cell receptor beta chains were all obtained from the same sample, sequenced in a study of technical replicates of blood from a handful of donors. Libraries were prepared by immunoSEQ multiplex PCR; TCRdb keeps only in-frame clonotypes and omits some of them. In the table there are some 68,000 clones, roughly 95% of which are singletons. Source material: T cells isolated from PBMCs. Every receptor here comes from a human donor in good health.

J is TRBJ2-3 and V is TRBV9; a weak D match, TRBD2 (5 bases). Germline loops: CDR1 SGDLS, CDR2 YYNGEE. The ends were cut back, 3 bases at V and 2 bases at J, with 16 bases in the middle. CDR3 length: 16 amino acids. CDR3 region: CASSATSEDITDTQYF. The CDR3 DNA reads TGTGCCAGCAGCGCTACTTCGGAGGATATCACAGATACGCAGTATTTT.

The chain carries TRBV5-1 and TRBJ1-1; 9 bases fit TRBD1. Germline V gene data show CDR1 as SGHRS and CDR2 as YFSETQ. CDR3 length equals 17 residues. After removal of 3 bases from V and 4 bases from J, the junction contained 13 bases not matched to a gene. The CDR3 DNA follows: TGCGCCAGCAGCTCCCCCAAAAAGGACAGGGGTATCACTGAAGCTTTCTTT. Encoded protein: CASSSPKKDRGITEAFF.

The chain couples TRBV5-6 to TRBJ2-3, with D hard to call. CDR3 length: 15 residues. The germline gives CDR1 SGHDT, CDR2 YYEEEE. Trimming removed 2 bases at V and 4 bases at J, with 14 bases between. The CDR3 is CASSFPGLLPDTQYF. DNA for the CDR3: TGTGCCAGCAGCTTCCCCGGGTTATTACCAGATACGCAGTATTTT.

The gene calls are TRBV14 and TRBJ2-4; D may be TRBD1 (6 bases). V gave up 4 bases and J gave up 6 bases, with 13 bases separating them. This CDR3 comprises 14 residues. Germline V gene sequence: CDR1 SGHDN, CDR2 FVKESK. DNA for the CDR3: TGTGCCAGCAGCCCCGGGACATCAGTAAACATTCAGTACTTC. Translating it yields CASSPGTSVNIQYF.

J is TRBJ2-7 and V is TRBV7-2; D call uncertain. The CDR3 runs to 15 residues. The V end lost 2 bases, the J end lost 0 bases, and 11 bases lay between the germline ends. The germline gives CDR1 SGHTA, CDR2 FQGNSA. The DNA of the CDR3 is TGTGCCAGCAGCTTATACCGCGGTTTCTCCTACGAGCAGTACTTC. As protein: CASSLYRGFSYEQYF.

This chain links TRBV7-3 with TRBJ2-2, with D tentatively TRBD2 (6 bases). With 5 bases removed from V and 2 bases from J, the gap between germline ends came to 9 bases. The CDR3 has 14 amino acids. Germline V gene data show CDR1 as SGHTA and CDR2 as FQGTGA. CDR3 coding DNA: TGTGCCAGCAGCCCCGGACTAAACACCGGGGAGCTGTTTTTT. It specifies CASSPGLNTGELFF.

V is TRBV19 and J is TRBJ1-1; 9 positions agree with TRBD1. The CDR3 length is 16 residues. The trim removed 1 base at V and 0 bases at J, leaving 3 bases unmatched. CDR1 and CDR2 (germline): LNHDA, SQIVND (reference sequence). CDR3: CASSIGQGEMNTEAFF. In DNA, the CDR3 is TGTGCCAGTAGTATAGGACAGGGGGAGATGAACACTGAAGCTTTCTTT.

The CDR3 DNA follows: TGCGCCAGCAGGGATCAGGGAGGCACTGAAGCTTTCTTT. This gives the protein CASRDQGGTEAFF. The chain is built from TRBV10-1 and TRBJ1-1; a possible D gene is TRBD1 (5 bases). The V and J ends lost 6 bases and 4 bases respectively, with 12 bases between them. Germline values: CDR1 WNHNN, CDR2 SYGVQD (reference sequence). The CDR3 extends over 13 amino acids.

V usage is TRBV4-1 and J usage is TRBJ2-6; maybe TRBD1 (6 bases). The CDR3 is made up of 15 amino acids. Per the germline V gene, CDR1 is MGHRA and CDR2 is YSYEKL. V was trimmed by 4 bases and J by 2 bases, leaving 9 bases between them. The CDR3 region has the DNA TGCGCCAGCAGCCCACAGGGCACTGGGGCCAACGTCCTGACTTTC. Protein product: CASSPQGTGANVLTF.

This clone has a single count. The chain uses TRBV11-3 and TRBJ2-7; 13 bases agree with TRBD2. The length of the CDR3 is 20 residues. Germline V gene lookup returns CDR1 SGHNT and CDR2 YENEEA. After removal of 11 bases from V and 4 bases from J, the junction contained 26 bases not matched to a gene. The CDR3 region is CALEPDPGLAGSGKLYEQYF. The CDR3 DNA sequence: TGTGCCCTGGAGCCCGATCCGGGACTAGCGGGATCCGGAAAACTTTACGAGCAGTACTTC. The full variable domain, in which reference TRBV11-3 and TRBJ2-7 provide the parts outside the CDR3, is EAGVVQSPRYKIIEKKQPVAFWCNPISGHNTLYWYLQNLGQGPELLIRYENEEAVDDSQLPKDRFSAERLKGVDSTLKIQPAELGDSAVYLCALEPDPGLAGSGKLYEQYFGPGTRLTVT.

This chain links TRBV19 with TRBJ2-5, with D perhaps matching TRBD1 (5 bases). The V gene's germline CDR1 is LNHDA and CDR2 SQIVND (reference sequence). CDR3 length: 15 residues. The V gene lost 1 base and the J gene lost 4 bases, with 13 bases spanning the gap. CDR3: CASSIGGSSRETQYF. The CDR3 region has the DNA TGTGCCAGTAGTATAGGGGGCTCCTCGAGAGAGACCCAGTACTTC.

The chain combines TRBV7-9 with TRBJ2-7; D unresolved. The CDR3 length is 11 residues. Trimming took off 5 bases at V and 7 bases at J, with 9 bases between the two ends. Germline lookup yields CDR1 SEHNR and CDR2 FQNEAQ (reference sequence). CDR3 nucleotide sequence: TGTGCCAGCAGCGAAACTTCGGAGCAGTACTTC. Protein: CASSETSEQYF.

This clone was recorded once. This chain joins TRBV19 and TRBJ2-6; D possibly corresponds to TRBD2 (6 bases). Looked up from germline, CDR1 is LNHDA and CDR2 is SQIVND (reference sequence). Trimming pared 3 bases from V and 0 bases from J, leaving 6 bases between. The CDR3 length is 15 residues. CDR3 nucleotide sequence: TGTGCCAGTAGTATCGGGAGCTCTGGGGCCAACGTCCTGACTTTC. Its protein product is CASSIGSSGANVLTF.

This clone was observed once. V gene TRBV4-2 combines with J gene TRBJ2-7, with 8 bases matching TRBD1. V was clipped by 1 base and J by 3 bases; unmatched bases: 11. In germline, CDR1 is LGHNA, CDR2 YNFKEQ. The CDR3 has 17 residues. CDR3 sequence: CASSQGPGTGSDYEQYF. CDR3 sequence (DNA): TGTGCCAGCAGCCAAGGACCGGGGACAGGTTCCGACTACGAGCAGTACTTC.

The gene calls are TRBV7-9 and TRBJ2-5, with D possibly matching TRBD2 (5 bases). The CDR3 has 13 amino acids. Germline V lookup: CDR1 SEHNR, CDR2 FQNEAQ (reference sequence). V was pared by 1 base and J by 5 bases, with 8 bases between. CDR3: CASSLETGETQYF. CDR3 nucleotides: TGTGCCAGCAGCTTAGAGACGGGGGAGACCCAGTACTTC. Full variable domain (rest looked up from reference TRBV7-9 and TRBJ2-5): DTGVSQNPRHKITKRGQNVTFRCDPISEHNRLYWYRQTLGQGPEFLTYFQNEAQLEKSRLLSDRFSAERPKGSFSTLEIQRTEQGDSAMYLCASSLETGETQYFGPGTRLLVL.

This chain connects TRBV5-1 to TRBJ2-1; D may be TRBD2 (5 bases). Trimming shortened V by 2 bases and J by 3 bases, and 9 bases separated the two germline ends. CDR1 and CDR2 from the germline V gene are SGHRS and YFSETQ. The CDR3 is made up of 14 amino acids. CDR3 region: CASSLERDYNEQFF. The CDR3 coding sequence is TGCGCCAGCAGCTTAGAACGGGACTACAATGAGCAGTTCTTC.

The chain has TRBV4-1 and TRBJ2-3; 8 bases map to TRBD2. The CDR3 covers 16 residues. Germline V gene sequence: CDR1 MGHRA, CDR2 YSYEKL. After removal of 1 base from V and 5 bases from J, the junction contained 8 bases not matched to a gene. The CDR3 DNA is TGCGCCAGCAGCCAAGTAGGAAGCGGGAGCCGAGATACGCAGTATTTT. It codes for CASSQVGSGSRDTQYF.

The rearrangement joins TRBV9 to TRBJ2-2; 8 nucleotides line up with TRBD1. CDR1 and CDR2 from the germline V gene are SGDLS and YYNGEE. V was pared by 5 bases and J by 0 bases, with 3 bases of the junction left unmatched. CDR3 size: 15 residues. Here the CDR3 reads CASRRQGTNTGELFF. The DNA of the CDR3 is TGTGCCAGCAGGAGACAGGGGACGAACACCGGGGAGCTGTTTTTT.

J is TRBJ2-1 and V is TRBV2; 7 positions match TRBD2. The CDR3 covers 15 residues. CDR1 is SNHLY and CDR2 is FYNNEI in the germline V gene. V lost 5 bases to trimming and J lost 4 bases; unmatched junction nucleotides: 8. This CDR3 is CASSPGLGTYNEQFF. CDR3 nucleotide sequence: TGTGCCAGCAGTCCCGGACTAGGGACTTACAATGAGCAGTTCTTC.

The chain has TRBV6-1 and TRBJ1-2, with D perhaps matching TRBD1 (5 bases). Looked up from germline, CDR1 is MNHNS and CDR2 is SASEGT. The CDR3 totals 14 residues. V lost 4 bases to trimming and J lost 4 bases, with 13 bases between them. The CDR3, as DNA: TGTGCCAGCAGTGCCTGGAGGGGTCCCTATGGCTACACCTTC. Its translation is CASSAWRGPYGYTF.

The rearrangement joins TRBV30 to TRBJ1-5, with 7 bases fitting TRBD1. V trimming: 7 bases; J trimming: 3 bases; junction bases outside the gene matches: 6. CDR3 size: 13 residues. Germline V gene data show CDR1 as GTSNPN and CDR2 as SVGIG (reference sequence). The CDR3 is CASARGNNQPQHF. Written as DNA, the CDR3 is TGTGCCTCGGCCAGGGGGAACAATCAGCCCCAGCATTTT.

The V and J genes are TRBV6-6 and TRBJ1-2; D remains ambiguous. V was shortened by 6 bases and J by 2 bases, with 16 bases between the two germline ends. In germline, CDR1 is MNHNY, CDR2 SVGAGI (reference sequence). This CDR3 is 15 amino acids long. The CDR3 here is CASRRGFLPNYGYTF. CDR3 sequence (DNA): TGTGCCAGCAGACGCGGGTTCCTTCCCAACTATGGCTACACCTTC.

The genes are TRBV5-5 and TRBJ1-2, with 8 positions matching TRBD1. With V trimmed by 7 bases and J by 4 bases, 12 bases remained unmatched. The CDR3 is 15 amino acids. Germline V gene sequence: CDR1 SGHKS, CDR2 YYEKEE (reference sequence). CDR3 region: CASRKGGTGGYGYTF. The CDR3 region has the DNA TGTGCCAGCCGGAAAGGCGGTACAGGGGGCTATGGCTACACCTTC.

Written as DNA, the CDR3 is TGTGCCAGCAGTGCGGGACAGACAACTAATGAAAAACTGTTTTTT. Translated: CASSAGQTTNEKLFF. V is TRBV7-9 and J is TRBJ1-4, with 7 bases aligning to TRBD1. CDR3 length: 15 amino acids. CDR1 and CDR2 (germline): SEHNR, FQNEAQ (reference sequence). The J segment lost 0 bases and the V segment lost 6 bases, leaving 4 bases of the junction unmatched.

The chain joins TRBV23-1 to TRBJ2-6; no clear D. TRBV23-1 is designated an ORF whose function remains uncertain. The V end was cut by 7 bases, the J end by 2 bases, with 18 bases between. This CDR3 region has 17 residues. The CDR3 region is CASKERHLFPGANVLTF. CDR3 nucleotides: TGCGCCAGCAAGGAGAGGCACCTCTTTCCTGGGGCCAACGTCCTGACTTTC.

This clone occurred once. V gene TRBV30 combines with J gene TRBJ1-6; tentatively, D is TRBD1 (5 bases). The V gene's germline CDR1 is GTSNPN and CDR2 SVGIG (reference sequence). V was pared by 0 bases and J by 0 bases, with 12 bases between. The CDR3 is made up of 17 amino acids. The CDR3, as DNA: TGTGCCTGGAGTGTACAGGTGCCCTTCTCCTATAATTCACCCCTCCACTTT. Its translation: CAWSVQVPFSYNSPLHF.

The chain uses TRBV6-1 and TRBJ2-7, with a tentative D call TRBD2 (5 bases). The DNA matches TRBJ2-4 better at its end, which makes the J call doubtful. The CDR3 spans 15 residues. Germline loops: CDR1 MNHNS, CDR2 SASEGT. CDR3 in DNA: TGTGCCAGCAGTCTGGCTAGAGGGCTAACCTCCATTCAGTACTTC. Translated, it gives CASSLARGLTSIQYF.

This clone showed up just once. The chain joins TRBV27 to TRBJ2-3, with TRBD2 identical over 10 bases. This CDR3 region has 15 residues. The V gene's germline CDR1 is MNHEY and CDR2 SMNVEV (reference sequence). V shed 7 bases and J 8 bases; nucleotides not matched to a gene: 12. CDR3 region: CASKVGLAGGGTQYF. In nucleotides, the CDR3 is TGTGCCAGCAAGGTCGGCTTAGCGGGAGGCGGTACGCAGTATTTT.

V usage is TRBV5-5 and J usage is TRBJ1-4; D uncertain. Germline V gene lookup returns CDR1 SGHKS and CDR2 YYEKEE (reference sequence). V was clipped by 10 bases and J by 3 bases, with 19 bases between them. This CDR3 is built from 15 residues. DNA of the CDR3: TGTGCCTCCCATCGCCGGAGCGGAGCTAATGAAAAACTGTTTTTT. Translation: CASHRRSGANEKLFF.

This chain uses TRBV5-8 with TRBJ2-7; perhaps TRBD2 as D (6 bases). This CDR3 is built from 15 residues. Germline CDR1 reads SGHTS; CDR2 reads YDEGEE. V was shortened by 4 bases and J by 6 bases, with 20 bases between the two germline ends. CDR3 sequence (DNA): TGTGCCAGCAGCATGCCCTCAGGGAGGTCAGTCGAGCAGTACTTC. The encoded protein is CASSMPSGRSVEQYF.

The CDR3 sequence is CASTLEDRSVYGYTF. Here the CDR3 DNA reads TGTGCCAGCACCTTGGAGGACAGGTCGGTGTATGGCTACACCTTC. V is TRBV18 and J is TRBJ1-2, with 7 nucleotides matching TRBD1. V gave up 8 bases and J gave up 5 bases; unmatched junction bases: 14. Germline V CDR1 and CDR2: KGHSH, LQKENI. The CDR3 covers 15 residues.

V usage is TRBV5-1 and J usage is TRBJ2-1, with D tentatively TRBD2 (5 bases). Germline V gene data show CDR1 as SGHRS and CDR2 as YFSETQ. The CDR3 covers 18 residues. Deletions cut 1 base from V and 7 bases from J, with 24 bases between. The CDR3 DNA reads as TGCGCCAGCAGCTTGAGACTTGGCGAGAGGGCGTCTGGGAATGAGCAGTTCTTC. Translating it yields CASSLRLGERASGNEQFF.